This T cell receptor (beta chain) was captured in a study of cytomegalovirus exposure and HLA in healthy donors. Findings and caveats of the study: A few CMV-associated chains were confirmed in vitro to be specific for CMV antigens. Among TCR beta chains of equal frequency, HLA-associated ones were more clonally expanded in a later analysis. A later look showed TCR association rates differing by HLA locus, highest for DRB1 and lowest for HLA-C.

The primer mix had 60 Vbeta and 13 Jbeta primers. Generated by immunoSEQ multiplex PCR, the TCRdb table keeps only in-frame clones and is missing some. The table includes about 110,000 clones, around 72% detected once. A note on this clone: Its target is unknown.

The sequenced sample was PBMCs. The sequence was obtained from a woman aged 35 to 49 in good health and CMV-seropositive.

The CDR3 protein is CASSFEGRGTEAFF. CDR3 in DNA: TGTGCCAGCAGCTTTGAGGGGAGGGGCACTGAAGCTTTCTTT. V usage is TRBV7-2 and J usage is TRBJ1-1; tentatively, D is TRBD1 (5 bases). CDR1 is SGHTA and CDR2 is FQGNSA in the germline V gene. The V end was cut by 3 bases, the J end by 4 bases, with 12 bases between. CDR3 length: 14 amino acids.